The 31 T cell receptor beta chains below all came from one sample that was sequenced in a study of cytomegalovirus exposure and HLA in healthy donors (dated by TCRdb to the late 2010s). Library preparation used the immunoSEQ multiplex PCR assay. This is the immuneACCESS table as TCRdb keeps it, with only in-frame sequences that have V and J called. A part of the clones is gone; compared with another copy, unresolved V genes explain less than half, and the rest is unexplained. Counted in this sample were some 65,000 clones; 85% to 95% of them appeared once. In total, the top ten clones hold nearly 4.5% of the sample. The sample consisted of PBMCs. All receptors come from a young man in good health and CMV-seropositive.

The rearrangement uses TRBV30 and TRBJ2-6, with unresolved D. V was cut by 1 base and J by 7 bases, with 11 bases left in between. Germline V lookup: CDR1 GTSNPN, CDR2 SVGIG (reference sequence). The CDR3 runs to 14 residues. CDR3: CAWSGEFGANVLTF. CDR3 bases: TGTGCCTGGAGTGGCGAGTTCGGTGCCAACGTCCTGACTTTC. Looking up the rest from reference TRBV30 and TRBJ2-6 gives the full variable domain: SQTIHQWPATLVQPVGSPLSLECTVEGTSNPNLYWYRQAAGRGLQLLFYSVGIGQISSEVPQNLSASRPQDRQFILSSKKLLLSDSGFYLCAWSGEFGANVLTFGAGSRLTVL.

The CDR3: CASYARGRTYEQYF. Written as DNA, the CDR3 is TGTGCCAGCTATGCTAGGGGAAGGACCTACGAGCAGTACTTC. The rearrangement links TRBV6-5 to TRBJ2-7; TRBD1 is a possible D gene (5 bases). The CDR3 is made up of 14 amino acids. V was pared by 8 bases and J by 2 bases, with 16 bases between. CDR1 and CDR2 (germline): MNHEY, SVGAGI.

The V and J genes are TRBV28 and TRBJ1-1, with D perhaps matching TRBD1 (5 bases). V lost 6 bases and J lost 10, with 12 bases in between. The CDR3 runs 11 residues. CDR1 and CDR2 from the germline V gene are MDHEN and SYDVKM. The CDR3 DNA sequence: TGTGCCAGCAGCTTTCGGGGGGGAGCTTTCTTT. It encodes CASSFRGGAFF.

This chain connects TRBV9 to TRBJ2-7; TRBD1 matches at 7 bases. J lost 2 bases, V lost 4 bases, and 6 bases had no gene match. Germline V gives CDR1 SGDLS, CDR2 YYNGEE. The CDR3 is made up of 14 amino acids. CDR3 sequence: CASSFRDSAYEQYF. CDR3 bases: TGTGCCAGCAGCTTCCGGGACAGTGCCTACGAGCAGTACTTC.

With respect to this clone: The sample carries other DNA sequences with the same CDR3. This sequence joins TRBV28 and TRBJ1-5; D ambiguous. The V end lost 3 bases, the J end lost 3 bases, and 6 bases lay between the germline ends. The germline V gene encodes CDR1 MDHEN and CDR2 SYDVKM. The CDR3 has 13 amino acids. CDR3 residues: CASSFPVNQPQHF. DNA of the CDR3: TGTGCCAGCAGTTTCCCAGTCAATCAGCCCCAGCATTTT.

This clone was observed once. The chain combines TRBV28 with TRBJ2-7, with 7 bases identical to TRBD1. J lost 3 bases, V lost 5 bases, and 7 bases had no gene match. Germline CDR1 is MDHEN and CDR2 is SYDVKM. CDR3 length equals 14 residues. This chain's CDR3 is CASSAPGQNYEQYF. The CDR3 bases are TGTGCCAGCAGTGCACCGGGACAGAACTACGAGCAGTACTTC.

The genes are TRBV29-1 and TRBJ2-1, with TRBD2 matching over 14 bases. Germline V gene sequence: CDR1 SQVTM, CDR2 ANQGSEA. V was pared by 2 bases and J by 9 bases, with 15 bases of the junction left unmatched. There are 18 residues in the CDR3. The CDR3 region has the DNA TGCAGCGTTGAACCAATCCCGGGACTAGCGGGAGTATTACGTGAGCAGTTCTTC. Amino acids: CSVEPIPGLAGVLREQFF.

The chain has TRBV5-4 and TRBJ2-3; D is uncertain. The CDR3 spans 15 residues. Germline V gives CDR1 SGHNT, CDR2 YYREEE (reference sequence). The V gene lost 0 bases and the J gene lost 0 bases, with 8 bases spanning the gap. The CDR3 sequence is CASSLAGGSTDTQYF. In DNA form, the CDR3 reads TGTGCCAGCAGCTTGGCCGGCGGCAGCACAGATACGCAGTATTTT.

The count of this clone is one. The chain has TRBV7-8 and TRBJ2-7, with 13 nucleotides matching TRBD2. Trimming cost V 2 bases and J 5 bases; bases outside gene matches: 0. CDR1 SGHVS and CDR2 FQNEAQ come from the germline V gene. CDR3 size: 14 residues. CDR3: CASSLTSGRDEQYF. The DNA of the CDR3 is TGTGCCAGCAGCTTAACTAGCGGGAGGGACGAGCAGTACTTC.

This rearrangement joins TRBV2 to TRBJ2-3; D possibly corresponds to TRBD1 (5 bases). The V and J ends lost 4 bases and 2 bases respectively, with 10 bases between them. In germline, CDR1 is SNHLY, CDR2 FYNNEI. The CDR3 sequence is 14 residues long. The DNA of the CDR3 is TGTGCCAGCAGTGGCCGACAGTTCACAGATACGCAGTATTTT. Protein: CASSGRQFTDTQYF.

The chain is built from TRBV11-1 and TRBJ2-6, with a tentative D call TRBD1 (6 bases). The CDR3 extends over 15 amino acids. V lost 2 bases and J 4 bases, leaving 9 bases between the germline ends. CDR1 and CDR2 from the germline V gene are SGHAT and FQDESV (reference sequence). CDR3 in amino acids: CASSLQGYGANVLTF. DNA of the CDR3: TGTGCCAGCAGCTTACAGGGGTACGGGGCCAACGTCCTGACTTTC.

The gene calls are TRBV5-8 and TRBJ1-5, with 10 bases identical to TRBD1. V gave up 4 bases and J gave up 2 bases; unmatched junction bases: 9. CDR1 SGHTS and CDR2 YDEGEE come from the germline V gene. The CDR3 is 17 residues long. This CDR3 is CASSLGTGEVGNQPQHF. The CDR3, as DNA: TGTGCCAGCAGCCTCGGGACAGGGGAGGTCGGCAATCAGCCCCAGCATTTT.

The chain is built from TRBV10-3 and TRBJ1-5; D is ambiguous. Looked up from germline, CDR1 is ENHRY and CDR2 is SYGVKD. V was clipped by 0 bases and J by 4 bases, with 7 bases between them. This CDR3 has 14 amino acids. The CDR3 region is CAISESEGNQPQHF. The CDR3 region has the DNA TGTGCCATCAGTGAGTCGGAGGGTAATCAGCCCCAGCATTTT.

The genes are TRBV5-1 and TRBJ2-7, with 7 bases that match TRBD1. Germline assignment: CDR1 SGHRS and CDR2 YFSETQ. J gave up 3 bases and V 3 bases, and 12 bases lay outside the gene matches. The CDR3 is made up of 16 amino acids. The CDR3 region is CASSYRQGFLDYEQYF. The CDR3 nucleotides are TGCGCCAGCAGCTACCGACAGGGATTTTTGGACTACGAGCAGTACTTC.

This chain uses TRBV19 with TRBJ1-2, with 10 positions matching TRBD1. The junction had 6 bases not matched to a gene; V was cut back by 1 base and J by 4 bases. The CDR3 has 16 amino acids. Germline lookup yields CDR1 LNHDA and CDR2 SQIVND (reference sequence). The CDR3 loop reads CASSIATGGFAYGYTF. The CDR3 DNA is TGTGCCAGTAGTATAGCGACAGGGGGCTTCGCCTATGGCTACACCTTC.

In nucleotides, the CDR3 is TGCGCCAGCAGCCAAGCCTTAGGAGAAGTCTACAATGAGCAGTTCTTC. Translation: CASSQALGEVYNEQFF. This chain connects TRBV4-3 to TRBJ2-1; D is undetermined. The V end lost 1 base, the J end lost 3 bases, and 13 bases lay between the germline ends. In germline, CDR1 is LGHNA, CDR2 YSLEER. The CDR3 consists of 16 residues.

V gene TRBV7-9 combines with J gene TRBJ2-3; D is possibly TRBD2 (6 bases). Germline CDR1 reads SEHNR; CDR2 reads FQNEAQ (reference sequence). The CDR3 has 15 residues. V was pared by 3 bases and J by 1 base, with 11 bases between. DNA for the CDR3: TGTGCCAGCAGCTTCATAGCGGAGCGCACAGATACGCAGTATTTT. Translated, it gives CASSFIAERTDTQYF.

J is TRBJ2-5 and V is TRBV7-9, with TRBD2 matching 12 bases. Germline V gene sequence: CDR1 SEHNR, CDR2 FQNEAQ (reference sequence). V was pared by 5 bases and J by 5 bases, with 6 bases of the junction left unmatched. The CDR3 covers 15 residues. The CDR3 nucleotides are TGTGCCAGCAGCGCTAGCGGGAGGGATGTGGAGACCCAGTACTTC. Its protein product is CASSASGRDVETQYF. Full variable domain (remainder filled in from reference TRBV7-9 and TRBJ2-5): DTGVSQNPRHKITKRGQNVTFRCDPISEHNRLYWYRQTLGQGPEFLTYFQNEAQLEKSRLLSDRFSAERPKGSFSTLEIQRTEQGDSAMYLCASSASGRDVETQYFGPGTRLLVL.

This chain uses TRBV11-2 with TRBJ2-3, with 12 bases matching TRBD2. The V and J ends lost 0 bases and 5 bases, in that order; junction bases with no gene match: 12. The CDR3 extends over 19 amino acids. CDR1 is SGHAT and CDR2 is FQNNGV in the germline V gene. The DNA of the CDR3 is TGTGCCAGCAGCTTAGACTTGGCGCCTAGCGGGGGGGGAAGAGATACGCAGTATTTT. Translated, it gives CASSLDLAPSGGGRDTQYF.

This clone was detected once. The genes are TRBV13 and TRBJ2-7; the match to TRBD1 covers 7 bases. The CDR3 totals 14 residues. The germline V gene has CDR1 PRHDT and CDR2 FYEKMQ (reference sequence). Germline trimming cut 5 bases from V and 1 base from J; bases unmatched to any gene: 5. CDR3 DNA sequence: TGTGCCAGCAGCCCATCGACAGGGTCCTACGAGCAGTACTTC. Translation gives CASSPSTGSYEQYF.

The chain combines TRBV9 with TRBJ1-2, with 7 bases aligning to TRBD1. Germline V lookup: CDR1 SGDLS, CDR2 YYNGEE. V dropped 3 bases and J dropped 3; count of bases not matched to a gene: 5. This CDR3 contains 14 residues. The CDR3 loop is CASSAGQVDYGYTF. The CDR3 DNA reads as TGTGCCAGCAGCGCTGGACAGGTGGACTATGGCTACACCTTC.

V gene TRBV11-2 combines with J gene TRBJ2-2, with D hard to call. Deletions cut 6 bases from V and 7 bases from J, with 15 bases between. Germline V gives CDR1 SGHAT, CDR2 FQNNGV. This CDR3 has 14 amino acids. In nucleotides, the CDR3 is TGTGCCAGCAGGGGCCTGGATACCCGCGGGGAGCTGTTTTTT. It codes for CASRGLDTRGELFF. The complete variable domain, with remaining parts taken from reference TRBV11-2 and TRBJ2-2, reads EAGVAQSPRYKIIEKRQSVAFWCNPISGHATLYWYQQILGQGPKLLIQFQNNGVVDDSQLPKDRFSAERLKGVDSTLKIQPAKLEDSAVYLCASRGLDTRGELFFGEGSRLTVL.

Written as DNA, the CDR3 is TGTGCCAGCAGTGGTCGACAGGACTACGAGCAGTACTTC. It translates to CASSGRQDYEQYF. This chain links TRBV6-1 with TRBJ2-7; the D gene is possibly TRBD1 (6 bases). Trimming pared 4 bases from V and 3 bases from J, leaving 10 bases between. The CDR3 runs 13 residues. The germline V gene encodes CDR1 MNHNS and CDR2 SASEGT.

This clone was detected once. The chain uses TRBV4-2 and TRBJ2-7; no firm D call. CDR1 and CDR2 from the germline V gene are LGHNA and YNFKEQ. V gave up 0 bases and J gave up 0 bases, with 12 bases separating them. This CDR3 has 16 residues. CDR3 amino acids: CASSQDLLSLSYEQYF. CDR3 DNA sequence: TGTGCCAGCAGCCAAGATTTATTGTCACTCTCCTACGAGCAGTACTTC.

The V call is TRBV7-9, the J call TRBJ1-4, with D perhaps TRBD1 (5 bases). Deletions cut 2 bases from V and 4 bases from J, with 14 bases between. Germline CDR1 reads SEHNR; CDR2 reads FQNEAQ (reference sequence). There are 16 residues in the CDR3. CDR3 nucleotide sequence: TGTGCCAGCAGCTTACCTCGACAGAGAGGTAATGAAAAACTGTTTTTT. Translated: CASSLPRQRGNEKLFF.

This chain joins TRBV12-5 and TRBJ1-1, with TRBD1 matching 7 bases. The CDR3 covers 12 residues. Germline values: CDR1 LGHNT, CDR2 FRNRAP. Germline trimming cut 1 base from V and 9 bases from J; bases unmatched to any gene: 2. CDR3 nucleotide sequence: TGTGCTAGTGGTTTGGGACAGGGAAAAGCTTTCTTT. As protein: CASGLGQGKAFF.

The rearrangement joins TRBV6-5 to TRBJ2-1, with a possible D match to TRBD2 (5 bases). The length of the CDR3 is 11 residues. V shed 3 bases and J shed 10 bases, with 7 bases lying between them. The germline V gene has CDR1 MNHEY and CDR2 SVGAGI. The CDR3 DNA reads TGTGCCAGCAGTTATTCGGGAGAGCAGTTCTTC. Its translation is CASSYSGEQFF.

The chain joins TRBV10-3 to TRBJ1-3, with a possible D match to TRBD1 (5 bases). V gave up 5 bases and J gave up 2 bases, with 7 bases separating them. From germline, CDR1 is ENHRY and CDR2 SYGVKD. The CDR3 length is 13 residues. As DNA, the CDR3 is TGTGCCATCAGTCAGGGTACTGGAAACACCATATATTTT. Translated: CAISQGTGNTIYF.

The chain carries TRBV9 and TRBJ1-2; TRBD1 matches 7 bases. The CDR3 is 15 amino acids. Germline V lookup: CDR1 SGDLS, CDR2 YYNGEE. Losses at the gene ends were 4 bases for V and 4 bases for J; bases not matched to a gene: 10. CDR3 in DNA: TGTGCCAGCAGCTTAGAGGGGGCAGGGATCTATGGCTACACCTTC. It encodes CASSLEGAGIYGYTF.

The chain joins TRBV7-8 to TRBJ2-7; D may be TRBD1 (5 bases). Germline V gene sequence: CDR1 SGHVS, CDR2 FQNEAQ. The CDR3 runs to 15 residues. Deletions cut 0 bases from V and 5 bases from J, with 14 bases between. CDR3 amino acids: CASSLAGQQFDEQYF. CDR3 bases: TGTGCCAGCAGCTTAGCGGGGCAACAGTTCGACGAGCAGTACTTC.

In regard to this clone: The junction does not match germline at one end; this may be a read error. V usage is TRBV7-7 and J usage is TRBJ2-3, with D maybe TRBD2 (5 bases). The CDR3 consists of 13 residues. Per the germline V gene, CDR1 is SSHAT and CDR2 is FNYEAQ (reference sequence). The CDR3 DNA reads TGTGCTAGCAAGCGGTCTCCCCCAGATACGCAGTATTTT. It specifies CASKRSPPDTQYF.